The 24 T cell receptor beta chains presented below share a single source sample, sequenced in a study of kidney transplant recipient with SARS-CoV-2 infection. Using its own MiXCR run on the reads, TCRdb lists one record per CDR3 protein. The sample lists 200,000 to 250,000 distinct CDR3 sequences, 29% occurring once. The sequences come from a blood sample, collected at baseline and on roughly day 110 from a kidney transplant recipient. All receptors derive from a male patient aged 25-45 years who had COVID-19 and was a kidney transplant recipient. The graft donor may have given rise to some T cells.

About this clonotype itself: A much larger clone sits a single nucleotide away, making a read error possible. The rearrangement joins TRBV3-1 to TRBJ2-1; D may correspond to TRBD1 or TRBD2 (6 bases each). Between the trimmed V and J ends, which lost 4 bases and 0 bases, there was a span of 13 bases. The germline gives CDR1 LGHDT, CDR2 YNNKEL (reference sequence). CDR3 length equals 16 residues. The CDR3 DNA reads TGTGCCAGCAGCCGCCGGGGGCAAAGCTCCTACAATGAGCAGTTCTTC. It is translated as CASSRRGQSSYNEQFF.

This clonotype was seen many times. The chain uses TRBV28 and TRBJ1-6; 7 positions match TRBD1. Germline V gives CDR1 MDHEN, CDR2 SYDVKM. There are 15 residues in the CDR3. J gave up 5 bases and V 7 bases, and 8 bases lay outside the gene matches. The CDR3 protein is CASISGGQDNSPLHF. In nucleotides, the CDR3 is TGTGCCAGCATCTCAGGAGGACAGGATAATTCACCCCTCCACTTT.

This clonotype came up many times. The V gene is TRBV30, the J gene TRBJ1-1; D remains ambiguous. The germline gives CDR1 GTSNPN, CDR2 SVGIG (reference sequence). This CDR3 has 13 amino acids. The V end was cut by 2 bases, the J end by 10 bases, with 17 bases between. The CDR3 DNA reads TGTGCCTGGAGTCAAGGACGGCGTCCCCCAGCTTTCTTT. Protein sequence: CAWSQGRRPPAFF.

This clonotype was picked up many times. The V gene is TRBV28, the J gene TRBJ1-5; D is unresolved. V was shortened by 7 bases and J by 0 bases, with 10 bases between the two germline ends. CDR1 MDHEN and CDR2 SYDVKM come from the germline V gene. This CDR3 has 14 amino acids. The DNA for the CDR3 is TGTGCCAGCAATTCTGGGTATAGCAATCAGCCCCAGCATTTT. Amino acid sequence: CASNSGYSNQPQHF.

This clonotype showed up just once. The V call is TRBV4-3, the J call TRBJ2-3, with 14 bases fitting TRBD2. The CDR3 length is 18 residues. The J segment lost 4 bases and the V segment lost 2 bases, leaving 8 bases of the junction unmatched. The V gene's germline CDR1 is LGHNA and CDR2 YSLEER. DNA for the CDR3: TGCGCCAGCAGCCAAACGCCGGGACTAGCGGGAGCCCCAGATACGCAGTATTTT. Translating gives CASSQTPGLAGAPDTQYF.

This clonotype was recorded many times. J is TRBJ1-2 and V is TRBV6-1; no reliable D call. CDR3 length: 17 residues. Per germline, CDR1 MNHNS and CDR2 SASEGT. V was cut by 4 bases and J by 4 bases, with 22 bases left in between. In DNA, the CDR3 is TGTGCCAGCAGTGGTTCAAAGGAATGTAGAAAGACCTATGGCTACACCTTC. Protein product: CASSGSKECRKTYGYTF.

The table lists this clonotype with many counts. The rearrangement uses TRBV9 and TRBJ1-3; 7 nucleotides agree with TRBD1. Germline V gene sequence: CDR1 SGDLS, CDR2 YYNGEE. The CDR3 length is 16 residues. V dropped 0 bases and J dropped 8; count of bases not matched to a gene: 11. CDR3: CASSVGQGALGDTIYF. CDR3 nucleotides: TGTGCCAGCAGCGTAGGACAGGGAGCATTGGGGGACACCATATATTTT.

The CDR3 loop is CASSTFHKGRKTYGYTF. CDR3 coding DNA: TGTGCCAGCAGCACCTTTCACAAAGGTCGAAAGACCTATGGCTACACCTTC. The chain recombines TRBV4-2 with TRBJ1-2; D remains ambiguous. The CDR3 totals 17 residues. Trimming took off 5 bases at V and 4 bases at J, with 23 bases between the two ends. Germline assignment: CDR1 LGHNA and CDR2 YNFKEQ.

This clonotype was detected ten times or more. The chain recombines TRBV20-1 with TRBJ1-4, with 7 bases that match TRBD1. Per germline, CDR1 DFQATT and CDR2 SNEGSKA (reference sequence). With 5 bases clipped from V and 5 bases from J, the junction kept 20 bases outside the gene matches. CDR3 length: 18 amino acids. The chain's CDR3 is CSASLPGGAARLNEKLFF. The CDR3 DNA follows: TGCAGTGCTTCCTTACCAGGGGGGGCCGCGAGGCTGAATGAAAAACTGTTTTTT.

Comment on this clonotype: A much more abundant neighbour one base away suggests this may be a read error. The chain combines TRBV3-1 with TRBJ1-1, with D possibly TRBD1 on 5 matching bases. This CDR3 has 13 residues. CDR1 and CDR2 from the germline V gene are LGHDT and YNNKEL (reference sequence). The CDR3 region is CANSLQGGYPAFF. CDR3 in DNA: TGTGCCAACAGCCTTCAGGGAGGCTACCCCGCTTTCTTT.

Remarks on this clonotype: A much more abundant neighbour one base away suggests this may be a read error. J is TRBJ1-2 and V is TRBV3-1; D ambiguous. The CDR3 totals 17 residues. The germline V gene encodes CDR1 LGHDT and CDR2 YNNKEL (reference sequence). Trimming took 5 bases from V and 4 from J, leaving 23 bases between them. The CDR3 nucleotides read TGTGCCAGCAGCTCATATTTCACCCTTCGAAAGGCCTATGGCTACACCTTC. Protein sequence: CASSSYFTLRKAYGYTF.

Turning to this clonotype: A much larger clone is a single base away; this may be a read error. The chain combines TRBV4-1 with TRBJ2-1; tentative D call: TRBD2 (5 bases). This CDR3 has 16 residues. CDR1 and CDR2 (germline): MGHRA, YSYEKL. CDR3 amino acids: CASSQDRLADYNKQFF. The CDR3 coding sequence is TGCGCCAGCAGCCAAGATCGTCTAGCCGATTACAATAAGCAGTTCTTC.

This clonotype was counted many times. The chain is built from TRBV16 and TRBJ1-2; D unresolved. The V end lost 5 bases, the J end lost 4 bases, and 23 bases lay between the germline ends. The CDR3 totals 17 residues. Per germline, CDR1 KGHSY and CDR2 FQNENV. The DNA of the CDR3 is TGTGCCAGCAGCATTCCGTCGGTCGTTAGAAAGACCTATGGCTACACCTTC. Translating it yields CASSIPSVVRKTYGYTF.

As for this clonotype: With a much larger clone just one base away, this may be a read error. Here the CDR3 omits its conserved ending phenylalanine or tryptophan, so a read error is the likely source. The chain employs TRBV28 and TRBJ2-6; D perhaps matches TRBD1 (6 bases). The length of the CDR3 is 15 residues. V was trimmed by 7 bases and J by 0 bases, leaving 10 bases between them. The germline CDR1 and CDR2 sequences are MDHEN and SYDVKM. In nucleotides, the CDR3 is TGTGCCAGCACCGTAGGGGGCTCTGGGGCCAACGTCCTGACTTTA. This encodes CASTVGGSGANVLTL.

Concerning this clonotype: A much larger clone lies a single base off, so this may be a read error. The chain uses TRBV23-1 and TRBJ1-2, with unresolved D. TRBV23-1 is classed as an ORF, of uncertain function. CDR3 length equals 17 residues. V shed 5 bases and J shed 4 bases, with 23 bases lying between them. For the CDR3, the DNA is TGCGCCAGCAGTTATGGAATGCTACGCAGAAAGACCTATGGCTACACCTTC. Translated: CASSYGMLRRKTYGYTF.

The chain uses TRBV7-6 and TRBJ1-2; D unresolved. Germline CDR1 SGHVS, CDR2 FNYEAQ. The CDR3 has 17 amino acids. Trimming stripped 5 bases from V and 4 bases from J, with 23 bases between. The CDR3 bases are TGTGCCAGCAGCCTTGGTAATGAATCTCGAAAGATCTATGGCTACACCTTC. Protein sequence: CASSLGNESRKIYGYTF.

This clonotype occurred many times. This sequence joins TRBV5-1 and TRBJ1-1, with unresolved D. The V gene lost 2 bases and the J gene lost 0 bases, with 5 bases spanning the gap. From germline, CDR1 is SGHRS and CDR2 YFSETQ. The CDR3 is made up of 13 amino acids. Here the CDR3 DNA reads TGCGCCAGCAGCTTTCGGTTGAACACTGAAGCTTTCTTT. Protein product: CASSFRLNTEAFF.

This clonotype was observed at least ten times. This sequence joins TRBV16 and TRBJ1-2; unclear D gene. Germline V gene sequence: CDR1 KGHSY, CDR2 FQNENV. The CDR3 loop spans 17 amino acids. Trimming took 5 bases from V and 4 from J, leaving 23 bases between them. The CDR3 here is CASSTAMVVRKTYGYTF. The CDR3 coding sequence is TGTGCCAGCAGCACTGCAATGGTCGTTAGAAAGACCTATGGCTACACCTTC.

With respect to this clonotype: A single base separates this from a much larger clone, so it may be a read error. The J gene is TRBJ2-6, the V gene TRBV28; TRBD1 agrees at 10 bases. Germline loops: CDR1 MDHEN, CDR2 SYDVKM. The CDR3 extends over 16 amino acids. In DNA form, the CDR3 reads TGTGCCAACAGTGACGGACAGGGGGCTGGGGCCAACGTCCTGACTTTC. It yields the protein CANSDGQGAGANVLTF. Looking up the rest from reference TRBV28 and TRBJ2-6 gives the full variable domain: DVKVTQSSRYLVKRTGEKVFLECVQDMDHENMFWYRQDPGLGLRLIYFSYDVKMKEKGDIPEGYSVSREKKERFSLILESASTNQTSMYLCANSDGQGAGANVLTFGAGSRLTVL.

A remark on this clonotype: A clone one base away is much larger, so this may be a read error. This rearrangement joins TRBV7-2 to TRBJ1-2; 9 bases match TRBD1. Germline V gives CDR1 SGHTA, CDR2 FQGNSA. The CDR3 totals 14 residues. The V gene end was trimmed by 8 bases and the J gene end by 5 bases; junction bases not matched to a gene: 9. CDR3 DNA sequence: TGTGCCAGCGGCCCACCGGGACAGGGATATGGCTACACCTTC. It encodes CASGPPGQGYGYTF. Full variable domain (rest looked up from reference TRBV7-2 and TRBJ1-2): GAGVSQSPSNKVTEKGKDVELRCDPISGHTALYWYRQSLGQGLEFLIYFQGNSAPDKSGLPSDRFSAERTGGSVSTLTIQRTQQEDSAVYLCASGPPGQGYGYTFGSGTRLTVV.

Many counts were recorded for this clonotype. V and J are TRBV20-1 and TRBJ1-2; TRBD1 might be the D (5 bases). Germline V gives CDR1 DFQATT, CDR2 SNEGSKA (reference sequence). V gave up 5 bases and J gave up 4 bases, with 23 bases separating them. The length of the CDR3 is 16 residues. CDR3 in amino acids: CSAGMGLFRKTYGYTF. The DNA of the CDR3 is TGCAGTGCTGGAATGGGGCTGTTTCGAAAGACCTATGGCTACACCTTC.

The table lists this clonotype with many counts. The rearrangement links TRBV28 to TRBJ2-7, with 7 nucleotides matching TRBD1. V shed 4 bases and J 5 bases; nucleotides not matched to a gene: 11. The germline gives CDR1 MDHEN, CDR2 SYDVKM. This CDR3 has 15 amino acids. CDR3 sequence: CASSSDRAFSHEQYF. Written as DNA, the CDR3 is TGTGCCAGCAGTTCTGACAGGGCATTCTCTCACGAGCAGTACTTC.

Concerning this clonotype itself: A much bigger clone sits one base away, suggesting this may be a read error. The genes are TRBV2 and TRBJ1-5; no definite D call. Trimming left V 7 bases short and J 5 bases short, with 12 bases between. From germline, CDR1 is SNHLY and CDR2 FYNNEI. This CDR3 is 13 amino acids long. CDR3 sequence (DNA): TGTGCCAGCAATCTGTCCCGCTATCAGCCCCAGCATTTT. Protein product: CASNLSRYQPQHF.

About this clonotype itself: No conserved phenylalanine or tryptophan ends this CDR3, so it is likely a read error. The chain has TRBV12-3 or TRBV12-4 and TRBJ1-6; 9 nucleotides match TRBD1. The junction had 8 bases not matched to a gene; V was cut back by 6 bases and J by 14 bases. CDR3 size: 13 residues. The DNA for the CDR3 is TGTGCCAGCAGCGGGACAGGGAATGGGGCCCTCCACCTT. It yields the protein CASSGTGNGALHL.